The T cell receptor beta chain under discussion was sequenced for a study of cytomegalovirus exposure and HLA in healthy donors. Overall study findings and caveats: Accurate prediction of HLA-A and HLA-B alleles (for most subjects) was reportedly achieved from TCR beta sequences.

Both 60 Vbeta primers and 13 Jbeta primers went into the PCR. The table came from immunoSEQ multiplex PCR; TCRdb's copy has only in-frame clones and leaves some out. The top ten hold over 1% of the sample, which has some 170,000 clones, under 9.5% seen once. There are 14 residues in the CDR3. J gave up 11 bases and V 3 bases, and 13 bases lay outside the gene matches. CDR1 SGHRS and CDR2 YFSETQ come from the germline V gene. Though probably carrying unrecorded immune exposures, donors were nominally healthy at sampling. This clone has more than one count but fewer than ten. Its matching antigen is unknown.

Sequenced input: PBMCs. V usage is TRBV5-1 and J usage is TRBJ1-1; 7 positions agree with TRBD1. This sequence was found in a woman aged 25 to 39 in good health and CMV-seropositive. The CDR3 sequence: CASSSGQAWEDAFF. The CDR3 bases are TGCGCCAGCAGCTCCGGACAGGCTTGGGAAGACGCTTTCTTT. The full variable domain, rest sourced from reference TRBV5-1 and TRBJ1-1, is KAGVTQTPRYLIKTRGQQVTLSCSPISGHRSVSWYQQTPGQGLQFLFEYFSETQRNKGNFPGRFSGRQFSNSRSEMNVSTLELGDSALYLCASSSGQAWEDAFFGQGTRLTVV.